The rows below give T cell receptor beta chains drawn from one sample of a study of shared clonotypes between healthy human individuals. TCRdb keeps only in-frame clones here, not all; method: immunoSEQ multiplex PCR. This sample carries about 2.4 million clones, 90% to 95% of them seen once, and the ten largest clones take roughly 0.39%. Sequencing input: naive CD4+ T cells from PBMCs. Every receptor here comes from a man aged 18-30 years in good health. Some clones in this sample may be carry-over from other donors' samples. CDR3s include the opening cysteine and the closing phenylalanine or tryptophan. Fields, in order: D gene, V gene, clone size, J gene, CDR3 protein, CDR3 DNA. A D gene is named only where the DNA matches it firmly. Size tells how often a clone was seen (once, few, many) or the class of an expanded clone, and some rows leave it out.

D: .
V: TRBV4-1
size: .
J: TRBJ2-1
CDR3: CASSQDGAGPYNEQFF
DNA: TGCGCCAGCAGCCAAGATGGGGCCGGCCCCTACAATGAGCAGTTCTTC

D: .
V: TRBV6-1
size: .
J: TRBJ2-7
CDR3: CASSEITARTEEQYF
DNA: TGTGCCAGCAGTGAAATCACAGCCAGAACGGAGGAGCAGTACTTC

D: .
V: TRBV19
size: once
J: TRBJ2-2
CDR3: CASSNQGGSNTGELFF
DNA: TGTGCCAGTAGTAACCAGGGGGGATCGAACACCGGGGAGCTGTTTTTT

D: .
V: TRBV7-3
size: .
J: TRBJ1-1
CDR3: CASSLRGGITEAFF
DNA: TGTGCCAGCAGCTTAAGGGGTGGGATCACTGAAGCTTTCTTT

D: .
V: TRBV6-1
size: .
J: TRBJ1-4
CDR3: CATRGSLNEKLFF
DNA: TGTGCCACCAGGGGCAGCCTTAATGAAAAACTGTTTTTT

D: TRBD2
V: TRBV6-6
size: .
J: TRBJ2-6
CDR3: CASSQPAGVGANVLTF
DNA: TGTGCCAGCAGTCAACCTGCGGGGGTCGGGGCCAACGTCCTGACTTTC

D: TRBD2
V: TRBV6-5
size: .
J: TRBJ2-1
CDR3: CASSYISGREYEQFF
DNA: TGTGCCAGCAGTTACATTAGCGGGAGAGAGTATGAGCAGTTCTTC

D: TRBD1
V: TRBV7-2
size: .
J: TRBJ1-4
CDR3: CASSSFSTGEKLFF
DNA: TGTGCCAGCAGCTCCTTCTCGACAGGGGAAAAACTGTTTTTT

D: TRBD1
V: TRBV2
size: .
J: TRBJ2-6
CDR3: CASSGTGLGANVLTF
DNA: TGTGCCAGCAGCGGGACAGGGCTTGGGGCCAACGTCCTGACTTTC

D: TRBD2
V: TRBV7-3
size: .
J: TRBJ2-1
CDR3: CASSRLAGNNEQFF
DNA: TGTGCCAGCAGCCGACTAGCGGGGAACAATGAGCAGTTCTTC

D: TRBD2
V: TRBV5-1
size: .
J: TRBJ2-5
CDR3: CASSLMSSGNQETQYF
DNA: TGCGCCAGCAGCTTGATGTCTAGCGGGAACCAAGAGACCCAGTACTTC

D: TRBD2
V: TRBV11-2
size: .
J: TRBJ2-2
CDR3: CASSPTSDGRAPGELFF
DNA: TGTGCCAGCAGCCCTACTTCTGACGGGAGGGCCCCCGGGGAGCTGTTTTTT

D: .
V: TRBV9
size: .
J: TRBJ2-3
CDR3: CASSVGAITTDTQYF
DNA: TGTGCCAGCAGCGTAGGGGCGATTACCACAGATACGCAGTATTTT

D: TRBD2
V: TRBV5-1
size: .
J: TRBJ2-7
CDR3: CASSSGTSGYEQYF
DNA: TGCGCCAGCAGCTCCGGGACTAGCGGTTACGAGCAGTACTTC

D: .
V: TRBV5-4
size: .
J: TRBJ2-5
CDR3: CASSGGETQYF
DNA: TGTGCCAGCAGCGGTGGGGAGACCCAGTACTTC

D: .
V: TRBV7-8
size: .
J: TRBJ2-7
CDR3: CASSPGLTESYEQYF
DNA: TGTGCCAGCAGCCCGGGACTCACTGAATCCTACGAGCAGTACTTC

D: TRBD2
V: TRBV6-6
size: .
J: TRBJ2-7
CDR3: CASSQRLAGGPEQYF
DNA: TGTGCCAGCAGTCAAAGACTAGCGGGAGGTCCCGAGCAGTACTTC